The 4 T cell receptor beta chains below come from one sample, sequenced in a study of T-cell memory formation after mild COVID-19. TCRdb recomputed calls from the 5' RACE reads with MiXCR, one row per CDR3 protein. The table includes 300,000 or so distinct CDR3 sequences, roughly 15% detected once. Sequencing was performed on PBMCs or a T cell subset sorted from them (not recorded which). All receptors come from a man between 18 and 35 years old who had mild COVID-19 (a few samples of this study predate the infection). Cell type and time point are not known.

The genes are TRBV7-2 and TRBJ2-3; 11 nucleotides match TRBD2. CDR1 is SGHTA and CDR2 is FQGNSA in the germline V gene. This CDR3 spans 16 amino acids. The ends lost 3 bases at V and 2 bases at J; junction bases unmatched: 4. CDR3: CASSFISGGATDTQYF. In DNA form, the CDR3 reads TGTGCCAGCAGCTTCATTAGCGGGGGGGCCACAGATACGCAGTATTTT.

CDR3 in amino acids: CASSQSDRSYTF. The CDR3 nucleotides read TGTGCCAGCAGCCAATCCGACAGGAGCTACACCTTC. The chain employs TRBV3-1 and TRBJ1-2; D might be TRBD1 (6 bases). This CDR3 is 12 amino acids long. Germline V gene lookup returns CDR1 LGHDT and CDR2 YNNKEL (reference sequence). V was shortened by 2 bases and J by 9 bases, with 10 bases between the two germline ends.

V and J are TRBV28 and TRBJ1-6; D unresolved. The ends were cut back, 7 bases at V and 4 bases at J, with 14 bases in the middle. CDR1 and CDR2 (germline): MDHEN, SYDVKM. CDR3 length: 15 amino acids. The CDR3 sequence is CASTPFFDYNSPLHF. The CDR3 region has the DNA TGTGCCAGCACCCCTTTTTTCGATTATAATTCACCCCTCCACTTT. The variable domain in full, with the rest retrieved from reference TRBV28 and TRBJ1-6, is DVKVTQSSRYLVKRTGEKVFLECVQDMDHENMFWYRQDPGLGLRLIYFSYDVKMKEKGDIPEGYSVSREKKERFSLILESASTNQTSMYLCASTPFFDYNSPLHFGNGTRLTVT.

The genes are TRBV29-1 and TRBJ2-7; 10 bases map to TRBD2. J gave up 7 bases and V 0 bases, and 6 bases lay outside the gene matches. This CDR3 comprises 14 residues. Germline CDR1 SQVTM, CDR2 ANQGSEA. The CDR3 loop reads CSVEDGLAGVEQYF. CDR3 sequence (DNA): TGCAGCGTTGAAGACGGGCTAGCGGGGGTTGAGCAGTACTTC.